Sequencing of this TCR beta chain was carried out in a study of blood T cells in healthy people across ages. Germline V lookup: CDR1 SGHRS, CDR2 YFSETQ. Trimming pared 4 bases from V and 7 bases from J, leaving 15 bases between. This CDR3 has 14 amino acids. The second PCR ran about 6 to 11 cycles with a sample-barcoded 5' primer and J-beta primers. TCRdb re-called the 5' RACE reads with MiXCR, one entry per CDR3 protein. This sample has over 450,000 distinct CDR3 sequences; 20% to 30% occur once, and the top ten carry around 10%. Study-wide results and limits: The fall in TCR beta diversity per million T cells was roughly linear with age. Versus aged donors, long-lived donors had higher diversity and more naive CD4+ cells.

Comments on this clonotype: Its target is not known.

These data are also associated with another study on T cells of mothers and their children. Turning to that study: Healthy Caucasian mothers, a few in number, and their six children were the donors.

The receptor was isolated from a boy aged 5-17 years in good health. The chain employs TRBV5-1 and TRBJ1-5; D is uncertain. Sequencing was carried out using blood. CDR3 protein: CASSPTALGQPQHF. DNA for the CDR3: TGCGCCAGCAGCCCGACTGCCCTTGGGCAGCCCCAGCATTTT.